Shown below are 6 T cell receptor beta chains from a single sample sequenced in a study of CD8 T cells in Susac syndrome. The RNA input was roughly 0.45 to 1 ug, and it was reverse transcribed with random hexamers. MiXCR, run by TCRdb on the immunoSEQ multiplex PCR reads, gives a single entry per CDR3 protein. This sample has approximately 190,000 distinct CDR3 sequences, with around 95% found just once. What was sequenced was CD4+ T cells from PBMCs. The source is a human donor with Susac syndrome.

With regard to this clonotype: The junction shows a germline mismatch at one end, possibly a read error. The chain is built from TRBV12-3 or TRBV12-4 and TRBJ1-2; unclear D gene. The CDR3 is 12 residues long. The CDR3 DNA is TGTGCCAGCAGCTTAGCCCCGGAGGGCTACACCTTC. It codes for CASSLAPEGYTF.

CDR3: CASRGVLRVNTEAFF. DNA for the CDR3: TGTGCCAGCAGGGGGGTGCTAAGGGTGAACACTGAAGCTTTCTTT. The chain recombines TRBV7-2 with TRBJ1-1; D perhaps matches TRBD1 (5 bases). Germline V gives CDR1 SGHTA, CDR2 FQGNSA. The germline V and J ends were trimmed by 6 bases and 0 bases, with 14 bases remaining between them. The CDR3 contains 15 residues.

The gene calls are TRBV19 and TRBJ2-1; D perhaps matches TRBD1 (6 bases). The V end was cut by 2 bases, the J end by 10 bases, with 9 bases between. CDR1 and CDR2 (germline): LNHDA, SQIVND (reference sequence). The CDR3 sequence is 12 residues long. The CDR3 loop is CASSITGTEQFF. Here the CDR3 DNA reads TGTGCCAGTAGTATAACCGGGACAGAGCAGTTCTTC.

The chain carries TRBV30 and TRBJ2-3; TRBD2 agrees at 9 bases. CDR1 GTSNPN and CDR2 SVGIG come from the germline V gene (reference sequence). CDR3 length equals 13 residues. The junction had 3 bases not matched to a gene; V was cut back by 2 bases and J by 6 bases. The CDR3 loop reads CAWSSGGLDTQYF. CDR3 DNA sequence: TGTGCCTGGAGTAGCGGGGGGCTGGATACGCAGTATTTT.

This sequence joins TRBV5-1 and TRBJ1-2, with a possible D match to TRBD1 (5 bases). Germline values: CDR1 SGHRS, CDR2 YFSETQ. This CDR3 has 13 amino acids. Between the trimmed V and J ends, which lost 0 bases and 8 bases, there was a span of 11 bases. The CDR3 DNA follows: TGCGCCAGCAGCTTGGAAGGAGGGGAAGGCTACACCTTC. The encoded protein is CASSLEGGEGYTF.

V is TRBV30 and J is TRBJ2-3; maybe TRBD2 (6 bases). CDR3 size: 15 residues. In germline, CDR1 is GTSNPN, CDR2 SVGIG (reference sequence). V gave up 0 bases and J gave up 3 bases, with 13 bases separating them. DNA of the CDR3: TGTGCCTGGAGTGTTCTCGCGGGGAGGACAGATACGCAGTATTTT. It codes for CAWSVLAGRTDTQYF.